Listed below are T cell receptor beta chains from one sample, sequenced in a study of T cell changes during pregnancy in multiple sclerosis. Assay used: immunoSEQ multiplex PCR; TCRdb lists only in-frame clones, some missing. This sample has approximately 88,000 clones, with roughly 93% found just once. The material sequenced was peripheral blood, taken in the third trimester of pregnancy. The source of these receptors is a female donor with multiple sclerosis, enrolled in a pregnancy study. Both conserved end residues are part of each CDR3. The D gene is left open where the match is weak. Clone size appears in some rows only: once, few, many, or a class for an expanded clone.

V	J	D	size	DNA	CDR3
TRBV10-2	TRBJ2-5	-	-	TGCGCCAGCAGTGACCCCAGTCCAGGGGAGACCCAGTACTTC	CASSDPSPGETQYF
TRBV2	TRBJ1-5	TRBD1	-	TGTGCCAGCAGCGCCCGACAGGGTGGAAATCAGCCCCAGCATTTT	CASSARQGGNQPQHF
TRBV6-6	TRBJ2-5	-	-	TGTGCCAGCAGAATGGGGCAGTTCCAAGAGACCCAGTACTTC	CASRMGQFQETQYF
TRBV5-1	TRBJ2-6	TRBD2	-	TGCGCCAGCAGCTTCGAGCGGGGACTCTCTGGGGCCAACGTCCTGACTTTC	CASSFERGLSGANVLTF
TRBV19	TRBJ1-1	-	-	TGTGCCAGTAGTATTTCGGAGAGTTCGAACACTGAAGCTTTCTTT	CASSISESSNTEAFF
TRBV14	TRBJ2-5	-	-	TGTGCCAGCAGCCAAGATCAGAGAGGTTGGGAGACCCAGTACTTC	CASSQDQRGWETQYF
TRBV6-1	TRBJ2-2	-	-	TGTGCCAGCAGTCCTATTCAAACCGGGGAGCTGTTTTTT	CASSPIQTGELFF
TRBV7-9	TRBJ2-2	-	-	TGTGCCAGCAGCTTAGAACATAACGTAGGGGAGCTGTTTTTT	CASSLEHNVGELFF
TRBV4-1	TRBJ2-2	TRBD2	-	TGCGCCAGCAGCCAAAGGGAGGGGCTTCGCCGGCTCGGGGAGCTGTTTTTT	CASSQREGLRRLGELFF
TRBV9	TRBJ1-3	TRBD1	-	TGTGCCAGCAGCGTTCGGTCACAGGGGGCTCCTGGAAACACCATATATTTT	CASSVRSQGAPGNTIYF
TRBV30	TRBJ1-1	-	few	TGTGCCTGGAGGAAGTGGGGAGACACTGAAGCTTTCTTT	CAWRKWGDTEAFF
TRBV27	TRBJ2-6	-	-	TGTGCCAGCAGTCCCAGGGCTGGGGCCAACGTCCTGACTTTC	CASSPRAGANVLTF
TRBV5-4	TRBJ2-6	TRBD2	-	TGTGCCAGCAGCGGAGCGGGGCCAACAGAGCGTTCTGGGGCCAACGTCCTGACTTTC	CASSGAGPTERSGANVLTF
TRBV5-5	TRBJ1-5	-	-	TGTGCCAGCAGCTTGGGTCTATTCAATCAGCCCCAGCATTTT	CASSLGLFNQPQHF
TRBV7-9	TRBJ2-1	-	-	TGTGCCAGCAGCTTAGGAGGGCGGGGTGAGCAGTTCTTC	CASSLGGRGEQFF
TRBV6-4	TRBJ1-6	-	-	TGTGCCGCGCGGGGTTGTGTGACGAGCTCCTATAATTCACCCCTCCACTTT	CAARGCVTSSYNSPLHF
TRBV27	TRBJ2-7	TRBD2	-	TGTGCCAGCAGTTTCTTTACTAGCGGGCTTATCTACGAGCAGTACTTC	CASSFFTSGLIYEQYF
TRBV7-3	TRBJ2-5	TRBD1	few	TGTGCCAGCAGCCTGACAGGGATAGGAGAGACCCAGTACTTC	CASSLTGIGETQYF
TRBV4-1	TRBJ2-3	TRBD2	-	TGCGCCAGCAGCCACGATAGCGGGAGGTTTCCAGATACGCAGTATTTT	CASSHDSGRFPDTQYF
TRBV27	TRBJ2-7	-	-	TGTGCCAGCAGTTTAGCAGGGGCTACCATCTACGAGCAGTACTTC	CASSLAGATIYEQYF
TRBV19	TRBJ2-2	TRBD2	once	TGTGCCAGTACCGGGACTAGCGGGCGGCCCGGCACCGGGGAGCTGTTTTTT	CASTGTSGRPGTGELFF
TRBV29-1	TRBJ2-1	TRBD1	-	TGCAGCGTTGAATATCCCGACAGGGGCTCCTACAATGAGCAGTTCTTC	CSVEYPDRGSYNEQFF
TRBV4-1	TRBJ2-3	-	-	TGCGCCAGCAGCCAAGATCTCGGCGGCAGAGGTCGTACGCAGTATTTT	CASSQDLGGRGRTQYF
TRBV9	TRBJ2-1	TRBD2	-	TGTGCCAGCAGCGTAGGTAGCGGGAATGAGCAGTTCTTC	CASSVGSGNEQFF
TRBV12-5	TRBJ1-1	-	-	TGTGCTAGTGGTTTGTTGGTATGGCAGGGGACCGCTGAAGCTTTCTTT	CASGLLVWQGTAEAFF
TRBV9	TRBJ1-2	-	once	TGTGCCAGCAGCGTAGGGACTTTACGCTATGGCTACACCTTC	CASSVGTLRYGYTF
TRBV5-1	TRBJ1-3	-	-	TGCGCCAGCACCGAGGGGACACTCGGAAACACCATATATTTT	CASTEGTLGNTIYF
TRBV7-9	TRBJ2-1	TRBD2	-	TGTGCCAGCAGCTTAAGCGGGAGGTTCTACAATGAGCAGTTCTTC	CASSLSGRFYNEQFF
TRBV6-4	TRBJ2-7	TRBD2	once	TGTGCCAGCAGTGAGGCCCTAGGCGGGAGGAGCTCCTACGAGCAGTACTTC	CASSEALGGRSSYEQYF
TRBV5-1	TRBJ2-7	TRBD2	-	TGCGCCAGCAGCCGGCTTGGGGGGAGAACGGGAGGGATCTACGAGCAGTACTTC	CASSRLGGRTGGIYEQYF
TRBV6-5	TRBJ1-5	TRBD1	-	TGTGCCAGCAGGGAGGGGGCGACGGGCAATCAGCCCCAGCATTTT	CASREGATGNQPQHF
TRBV28	TRBJ1-1	-	-	TGTGCCAGCAGTTTACACGGTGAAGCTTTCTTT	CASSLHGEAFF
TRBV6-1	TRBJ2-7	TRBD2	-	TGTGCCAGCATCCTCGGGACTAGCGCCAACGAGCAGTACTTC	CASILGTSANEQYF
TRBV5-1	TRBJ1-1	-	-	TGCGCCAGCAGCTTGGATCCAGGTTGGAACACTGAAGCTTTCTTT	CASSLDPGWNTEAFF
TRBV11-2	TRBJ2-7	TRBD2	-	TGTGCCAGCAGCCCCGGGACTAGCGGGAGGACGTATTACTCCTACGAGCAGTACTTC	CASSPGTSGRTYYSYEQYF
TRBV27	TRBJ2-1	-	-	TGTGCCAGCAGTTTATCGACGGGGAGCTCCTACAATGAGCAGTTCTTC	CASSLSTGSSYNEQFF
TRBV27	TRBJ2-7	TRBD1	-	TGTGCCAGCAGTTTTATGGGACAGGGAGACTACGAGCAGTACTTC	CASSFMGQGDYEQYF
TRBV19	TRBJ1-1	-	-	TGTGCCAGTAGTATTCCTATAGGGGGGGCTGAAGCTTTCTTT	CASSIPIGGAEAFF
TRBV7-2	TRBJ2-2	TRBD2	-	TGTGCCAGCAGCCCCAGGGGCGGGAGGGCCCCCGCCGGGGAGCTGTTTTTT	CASSPRGGRAPAGELFF
TRBV19	TRBJ1-1	TRBD1	-	TGTGCCAGTAGTAGTCCCGGGACAGGGCTCACTGAAGCTTTCTTT	CASSSPGTGLTEAFF
TRBV4-1	TRBJ1-1	TRBD1	-	TGCGCCAGCAGCCAGGCGACCGGGACAGCGAACACTGAAGCTTTCTTT	CASSQATGTANTEAFF
TRBV27	TRBJ2-7	-	-	TGTGCCAGCAGTTTGGGCAGAACTTACGAGCAGTACTTC	CASSLGRTYEQYF
TRBV7-9	TRBJ2-6	TRBD1	-	TGTGCCAGCAGCGACAGGGTAGCGGGGGCCAACGTCCTGACTTTC	CASSDRVAGANVLTF
TRBV7-2	TRBJ2-3	-	-	TGTGCCAGCAGGGTAGGGGATCTCAGAGATACGCAGTATTTT	CASRVGDLRDTQYF
TRBV19	TRBJ1-1	-	once	TGTGCCAGTAGGGATGGTGACAGGTTGAACACTGAAGCTTTCTTT	CASRDGDRLNTEAFF
TRBV4-1	TRBJ1-1	TRBD1	-	TGCGCCAGCAGCCTCGGACAGGGTAACACTGAAGCTTTCTTT	CASSLGQGNTEAFF
TRBV6-6	TRBJ2-2	TRBD2	-	TGTGCCAGCAGTTACACTAGCGCGAACACCGGGGAGCTGTTTTTT	CASSYTSANTGELFF
TRBV5-1	TRBJ2-3	-	once	TGCGCCAGCAGCTTGGTTGGGAGTAGCACAGATACGCAGTATTTT	CASSLVGSSTDTQYF
TRBV25-1	TRBJ1-2	TRBD1	-	TGTGCCAGCACTTCCCGACAGGGCGTTAACTATGGCTACACCTTC	CASTSRQGVNYGYTF
TRBV5-1	TRBJ1-1	-	-	TGCGCCAGCAGGCAGGGTGGTAACACTGAAGCTTTCTTT	CASRQGGNTEAFF
TRBV7-9	TRBJ2-3	TRBD1	-	TGTGCCAGCAGCTCGCGGATAGACAGGGTGCACACAGATACGCAGTATTTT	CASSSRIDRVHTDTQYF
TRBV4-3	TRBJ2-7	-	-	TGCGCCAGCTCCCTACAAAGGGGGGGATCCTACGAGCAGTACTTC	CASSLQRGGSYEQYF
TRBV10-2	TRBJ2-7	TRBD1	-	TGCGCCAGCAGTAGGACAGGGGATTTGAACGAGCAGTACTTC	CASSRTGDLNEQYF
TRBV7-8	TRBJ1-2	-	-	TGTGCCAGCAGCTTAGAGGCCACGGGGGGGTATGGCTACACCTTC	CASSLEATGGYGYTF
TRBV29-1	TRBJ2-7	-	once	TGCAGCGCCGGGACAAACTACGAGCAGTACTTC	CSAGTNYEQYF
TRBV30	TRBJ1-5	-	-	TGTGCCTGGAGTCCCGGCGATCGGGTTGGCAATCAGCCCCAGCATTTT	CAWSPGDRVGNQPQHF
TRBV30	TRBJ1-4	-	-	TGTGCCTGGAGTGTTTTACAGGGTAATGAAAAACTGTTTTTT	CAWSVLQGNEKLFF
TRBV13	TRBJ1-4	TRBD1	-	TGTGCCAGCAGCTCGGGACAGTTCGAAAAACTGTTTTTT	CASSSGQFEKLFF
TRBV5-4	TRBJ2-5	-	-	TGTGCCAGCAGCTCGGTCGGTGGGGGCGGAGGTGAGACCCAGTACTTC	CASSSVGGGGGETQYF
TRBV11-2	TRBJ2-3	-	-	TGTGCCAGCAGCTTACGAGTCGTTGTGAGCACAGATACGCAGTATTTT	CASSLRVVVSTDTQYF